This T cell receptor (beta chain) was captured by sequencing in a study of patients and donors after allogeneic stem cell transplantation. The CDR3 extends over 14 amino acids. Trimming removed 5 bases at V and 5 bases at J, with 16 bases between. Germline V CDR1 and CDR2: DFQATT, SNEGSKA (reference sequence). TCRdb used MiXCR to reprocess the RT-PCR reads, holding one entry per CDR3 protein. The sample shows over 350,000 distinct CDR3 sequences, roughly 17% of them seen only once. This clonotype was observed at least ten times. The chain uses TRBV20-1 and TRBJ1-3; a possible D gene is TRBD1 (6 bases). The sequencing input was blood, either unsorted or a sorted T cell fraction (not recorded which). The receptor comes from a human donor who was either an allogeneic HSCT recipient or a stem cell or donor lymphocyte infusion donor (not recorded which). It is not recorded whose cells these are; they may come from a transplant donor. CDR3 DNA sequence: TGCAGTGCTGTGACAGGTTTTTCTAGAAACACCATATATTTT. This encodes CSAVTGFSRNTIYF.